What follows are 5 T cell receptor beta chains derived from one specimen sequenced in a study of blood T cell repertoires in COVID-19. Here immunoSEQ multiplex PCR was the method, and the copy in TCRdb shows in-frame clones only, minus some. The sample shows some 100,000 clones, around 84% of them seen only once. The sequencing sample was made of peripheral blood. The receptor set was obtained from a woman in her sixties or seventies with active or convalescent COVID-19.

J is TRBJ2-1 and V is TRBV24-1; possible D gene TRBD2, 6 bases. The CDR3 spans 13 residues. V was pared by 10 bases and J by 3 bases, with 12 bases between. Germline loops: CDR1 KGHDR, CDR2 SFDVKD. CDR3 sequence (DNA): TGTGCCACGTCGGGAGAGGGCTACAATGAGCAGTTCTTC. Protein: CATSGEGYNEQFF.

This clone was recorded only once. CDR3 loop: CASRGQGEDYGYTF. Written as DNA, the CDR3 is TGTGCCAGCAGGGGACAGGGGGAGGACTATGGCTACACCTTC. The rearrangement joins TRBV14 to TRBJ1-2, with 11 bases lining up with TRBD1. CDR1 and CDR2 (germline): SGHDN, FVKESK. V was clipped by 6 bases and J by 3 bases; unmatched bases: 3. The CDR3 covers 14 residues.

This clone has a handful of counts. This chain uses TRBV19 with TRBJ1-2, with 11 bases aligning to TRBD1. J lost 8 bases, V lost 6 bases, and 8 bases had no gene match. CDR1 and CDR2 (germline): LNHDA, SQIVND (reference sequence). This CDR3 comprises 14 residues. DNA for the CDR3: TGTGCCAGTAGAAAGGACAGGGGGCTGGGAGGCTACACCTTC. Its translation: CASRKDRGLGGYTF.

CDR3 DNA: TGTGCCAGCAGCGTAGGCGAGATAGCGGGGGGTTCCTACAATGAGCAGTTCTTC. This sequence encodes CASSVGEIAGGSYNEQFF. The chain recombines TRBV9 with TRBJ2-1; 10 bases are shared with TRBD2. V lost 0 bases and J lost 1; bases outside the gene matches: 7. CDR1 and CDR2 (germline): SGDLS, YYNGEE. CDR3 size: 18 residues.

This clone was counted between two and nine times. The CDR3, as DNA: TGTGCCAGCAGTTACTCGCTCTTAGATGATAATGAAAAACTGTTTTTT. It codes for CASSYSLLDDNEKLFF. The chain uses TRBV6-6 and TRBJ1-4; D is uncertain. Per germline, CDR1 MNHNY and CDR2 SVGAGI (reference sequence). The CDR3 extends over 16 amino acids. V was shortened by 0 bases and J by 4 bases, with 12 bases between the two germline ends.